Listed below are T cell receptor beta chains from one sample, sequenced in a study of blood T cell repertoires in COVID-19. The method was immunoSEQ multiplex PCR; TCRdb's version includes in-frame clones alone and lacks a portion of them. The sample carries under 250,000 clones, 75% to 85% recorded once. The material sequenced was PBMCs or T cells enriched from blood (not recorded which). The receptors stem from a woman in her fifties or sixties with acute COVID-19. Each CDR3 is given with its conserved first and last residue.

J gene,V gene,CDR3 protein
TRBJ1-2,TRBV10-2,CASSEFLQGAFGYTF
TRBJ1-5,TRBV10-3,CAISKTGQGDQPQHF
TRBJ2-6,TRBV25-1,CASSRVGGSGANVLTF
TRBJ1-1,TRBV27,CASSLHRQGGTEAFF
TRBJ2-1,TRBV30,CAWSWTGPNEQFF
TRBJ1-2,TRBV19,CATFGGNYGYTF
TRBJ2-6,TRBV7-2,CASSVDRVGFANVLTF
TRBJ1-1,TRBV6-5,CASSYLQGQNTEAFF
TRBJ2-2,TRBV18,CASSPGSANTGELFF
TRBJ2-2,TRBV18,CASSPPGQGVTGELFF
TRBJ1-2,TRBV18,CASSLRDRGLPPYGYTF
TRBJ1-1,TRBV18,CASSPGGSTEAFF
TRBJ1-3,TRBV30,CAWSGGNTIYF
TRBJ2-1,TRBV4-3,CASSPGTSGGDYNEQFF
TRBJ2-2,TRBV3-1/TRBV3-2,CASSQRDTGELFF
TRBJ2-7,TRBV19,CASSISPQISYEQYF
TRBJ1-1,TRBV5-1,CASSGGTGGFGEAFF
TRBJ1-5,TRBV13,CASSPAGENQPQHF
TRBJ2-7,TRBV5-6,CASSPPTFSSGGTLEQYF
TRBJ1-2,TRBV7-6,CASSLDGQGGDGYTF
TRBJ2-7,TRBV9,CASSATTGTGGEQYF
TRBJ1-6,TRBV6-6,CASKRGQGWSPLHF
TRBJ2-7,TRBV11-3,CASSLDSTYEQYF
TRBJ2-7,TRBV10-1,CASSESMGQGISEQYF
TRBJ1-2,TRBV11-2,CASSLIQGSYGYTF
TRBJ1-6,TRBV10-2,CASSESRGANSPLHF
TRBJ1-5,TRBV7-2,CASSSRQGASQPQHF
TRBJ2-5,TRBV5-4,CASSLDASTETQYF
TRBJ1-6,TRBV5-1,CASSLGPVDSPLHF
TRBJ1-1,TRBV6-5,CASIGGRNTEAFF
TRBJ1-6,TRBV5-5,CASSRDSNSPLHF
TRBJ2-4,TRBV9,CASSERGDRLAKNIQYF